This TCR delta chain derives from a study of gamma-delta chains in newborns, infants, children. This CDR3 is built from 23 residues. Germline CDR1 TVYSNPD, CDR2 GDNSRS (reference sequence). The J segment lost 0 bases and the V segment lost 0 bases, leaving 29 bases of the junction unmatched. TCRdb ran CATT on the reads. The data show 4,000 to 5,500 delta-chain clones, 38% seen once. The sample taken for sequencing was blood. The clonotype originates from a child who received the measles vaccine. V is TRDV3 and J is TRDJ1, with 9 bases lining up with TRDD3. CDR3 DNA: TGTGCCTTTAGCTCTACCTTTTCCATGACGGACTGGGGGACCTCCGCGTACACCGATAAACTCATCTTT. It is translated as CAFSSTFSMTDWGTSAYTDKLIF.